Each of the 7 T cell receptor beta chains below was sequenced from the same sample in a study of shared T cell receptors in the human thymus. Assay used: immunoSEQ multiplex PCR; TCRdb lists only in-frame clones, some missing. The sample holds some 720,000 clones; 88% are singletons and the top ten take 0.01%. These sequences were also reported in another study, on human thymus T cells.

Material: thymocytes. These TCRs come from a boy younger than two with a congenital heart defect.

The CDR3 reads CASSPPRGAAAYEQYF. CDR3 nucleotides: TGTGCCAGTAGCCCCCCACGGGGGGCGGCTGCCTACGAGCAGTACTTC. This chain links TRBV19 with TRBJ2-7; D is possibly TRBD2 (7 bases). Trimming shortened V by 6 bases and J by 2 bases, and 20 bases separated the two germline ends. From germline, CDR1 is LNHDA and CDR2 SQIVND (reference sequence). This CDR3 has 16 amino acids.

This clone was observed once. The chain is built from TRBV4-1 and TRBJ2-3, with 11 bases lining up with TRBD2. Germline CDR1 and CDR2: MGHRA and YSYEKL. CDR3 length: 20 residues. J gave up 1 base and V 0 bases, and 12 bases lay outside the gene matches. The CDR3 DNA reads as TGCGCCAGCAGCCAAGAAGGTAGCGGGAGGGCCGGGAGGCGCACAGATACGCAGTATTTT. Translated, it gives CASSQEGSGRAGRRTDTQYF.

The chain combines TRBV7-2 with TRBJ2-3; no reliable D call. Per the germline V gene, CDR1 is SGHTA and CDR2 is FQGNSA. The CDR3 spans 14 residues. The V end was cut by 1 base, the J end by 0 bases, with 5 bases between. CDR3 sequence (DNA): TGTGCCAGCAGCTTAGTCGGGAGCACAGATACGCAGTATTTT. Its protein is CASSLVGSTDTQYF.

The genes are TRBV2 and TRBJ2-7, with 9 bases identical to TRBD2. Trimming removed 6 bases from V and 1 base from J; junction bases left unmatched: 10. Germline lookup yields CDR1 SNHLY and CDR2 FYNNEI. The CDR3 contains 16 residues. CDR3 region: CASRARLAATSYEQYF. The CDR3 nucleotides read TGTGCCAGCAGGGCCCGACTAGCGGCGACGTCCTACGAGCAGTACTTC.

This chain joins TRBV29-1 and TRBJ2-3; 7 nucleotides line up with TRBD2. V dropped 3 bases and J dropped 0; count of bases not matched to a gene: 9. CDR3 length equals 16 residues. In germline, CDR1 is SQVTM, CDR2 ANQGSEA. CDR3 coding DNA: TGCAGCGTTGAGCTGGGGGGGTCGGGTAGCACAGATACGCAGTATTTT. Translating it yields CSVELGGSGSTDTQYF.

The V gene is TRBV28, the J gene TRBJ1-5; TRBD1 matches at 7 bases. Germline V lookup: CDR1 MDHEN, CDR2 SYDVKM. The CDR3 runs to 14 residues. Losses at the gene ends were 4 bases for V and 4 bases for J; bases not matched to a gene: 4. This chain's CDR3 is CASSSGQTNQPQHF. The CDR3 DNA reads TGTGCCAGCAGTTCGGGACAGACAAATCAGCCCCAGCATTTT.

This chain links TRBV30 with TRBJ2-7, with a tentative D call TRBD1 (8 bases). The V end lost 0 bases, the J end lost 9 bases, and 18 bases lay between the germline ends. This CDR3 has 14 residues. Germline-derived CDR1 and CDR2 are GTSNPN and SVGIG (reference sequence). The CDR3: CAWSVGQGGGGQYF. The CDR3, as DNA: TGTGCCTGGAGTGTTGGACAGGGAGGGGGCGGGCAGTACTTC.